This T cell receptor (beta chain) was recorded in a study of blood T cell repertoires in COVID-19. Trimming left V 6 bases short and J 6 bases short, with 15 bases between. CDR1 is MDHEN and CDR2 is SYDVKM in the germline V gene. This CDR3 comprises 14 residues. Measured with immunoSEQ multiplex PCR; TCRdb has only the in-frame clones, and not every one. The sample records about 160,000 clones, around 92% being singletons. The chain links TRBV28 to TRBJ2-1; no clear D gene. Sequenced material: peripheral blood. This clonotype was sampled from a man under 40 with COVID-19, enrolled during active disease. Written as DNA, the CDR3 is TGTGCCAGCAGACACCAGCGCCCGGTCAATGAGCAGTTCTTC. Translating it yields CASRHQRPVNEQFF.